A single sample is the source of the 17 T cell receptor beta chains below, sequenced in a study of T cell repertoires in cytomegalovirus infection. The antigens of these receptors remain unknown. MiXCR, run by TCRdb on the reads, gives a single entry per CDR3 protein. The top ten hold 13% of the sample, which has around 900,000 distinct CDR3 sequences, approximately 30% seen once. Sequenced material: cultured CD8+ T cells from PBMCs, taken from culture after CMV antigen stimulation. These receptors originate from a human donor in good health (CMV status not recorded). Some clones in this sample may be carry-over from other donors' samples.

This clonotype was detected ten times or more. This chain connects TRBV12-3 or TRBV12-4 to TRBJ1-2; 8 bases fit TRBD1. Trimming took 6 bases from V and 3 from J; bases not matched to a gene: 9. There are 15 residues in the CDR3. CDR3 amino acids: CASRGPDRAHYGYTF. The CDR3 region has the DNA TGTGCCAGCAGGGGCCCGGACAGGGCTCACTATGGCTACACCTTC.

This clonotype was counted only a few times. This chain connects TRBV28 to TRBJ2-7; possibly TRBD2 for D (5 bases). The CDR3 covers 13 residues. Trimming shortened V by 3 bases and J by 4 bases, and 10 bases separated the two germline ends. Looked up from germline, CDR1 is MDHEN and CDR2 is SYDVKM. DNA of the CDR3: TGTGCCAGCAGTTTCCGAGGACTGTACGAGCAGTACGTC. Translating it yields CASSFRGLYEQYV.

This clonotype showed up just a few times. The chain uses TRBV10-3 and TRBJ2-7; D unresolved. V was trimmed by 6 bases and J by 0 bases, leaving 15 bases between them. Germline CDR1 and CDR2: ENHRY and SYGVKD. The CDR3 extends over 15 amino acids. The CDR3 sequence: CAIRTTRRSSYEQYF. The CDR3 DNA reads TGTGCCATCAGAACGACAAGAAGGAGCTCCTACGAGCAGTACTTC.

J is TRBJ2-5 and V is TRBV6-5; TRBD2 matches 11 bases. Germline V gives CDR1 MNHEY, CDR2 SVGAGI. The V and J ends lost 6 bases and 5 bases, in that order; junction bases with no gene match: 11. There are 16 residues in the CDR3. CDR3 sequence (DNA): TGTGCCAGCAGCAGGGCCGGGACTAGCGGTTGGGAGACCCAGTACTTC. Protein product: CASSRAGTSGWETQYF.

This clonotype was seen more than once but under ten times. CDR3 loop: CASAPREGTSGEQYV. The CDR3, as DNA: TGTGCCAGCGCCCCCCGGGAGGGGACTAGCGGAGAGCAGTACGTC. The genes are TRBV7-6 and TRBJ2-7, with 11 bases identical to TRBD2. V was clipped by 8 bases and J by 7 bases; unmatched bases: 13. In germline, CDR1 is SGHVS, CDR2 FNYEAQ. This CDR3 has 15 amino acids.

The chain has TRBV24-1 and TRBJ2-2, with D possibly matching TRBD1 (5 bases). Germline CDR1 reads KGHDR; CDR2 reads SFDVKD. Trimming shortened V by 4 bases and J by 6 bases, and 11 bases separated the two germline ends. The CDR3 length is 14 residues. CDR3 sequence (DNA): TGTGCCACCAGTGACCCAGGGTCGGCCGGGGAGCTGTTTTTT. Protein product: CATSDPGSAGELFF.

The CDR3 sequence: CASARAEDYTF. The CDR3 DNA reads as TGTGCCAGCGCCCGGGCCGAAGACTACACCTTC. This chain connects TRBV7-9 to TRBJ1-2; the D is unclear. The V gene's germline CDR1 is SEHNR and CDR2 FQNEAQ (reference sequence). V shed 8 bases and J shed 10 bases, with 14 bases lying between them. CDR3 length equals 11 residues. The full variable domain, completed using reference TRBV7-9 and TRBJ1-2, is DTGVSQNPRHKITKRGQNVTFRCDPISEHNRLYWYRQTLGQGPEFLTYFQNEAQLEKSRLLSDRFSAERPKGSFSTLEIQRTEQGDSAMYLCASARAEDYTFGSGTRLTVV.

This chain links TRBV28 with TRBJ2-3, with 8 bases that match TRBD2. Germline V gene lookup returns CDR1 MDHEN and CDR2 SYDVKM. V lost 7 bases to trimming and J lost 2 bases; unmatched junction nucleotides: 5. This CDR3 region has 14 residues. DNA of the CDR3: TGTGCCAGCACCCTACTAGCGGTCACAGATACGCAGTATTTT. Translating it yields CASTLLAVTDTQYF.

This clonotype has more than one count but fewer than ten. The chain links TRBV7-8 to TRBJ1-6; D remains ambiguous. Trimming took 7 bases from V and 6 from J, leaving 16 bases between them. Germline CDR1 SGHVS, CDR2 FQNEAQ. CDR3 length: 15 residues. This CDR3 is CASTSTSGLNSPLHF. CDR3 bases: TGTGCCAGCACGTCGACAAGCGGGCTTAATTCACCCCTCCACTTT.

This clonotype has just a few counts. The chain links TRBV12-3 or TRBV12-4 to TRBJ2-3, with TRBD1 matching over 7 bases. The CDR3 contains 14 residues. V shed 8 bases, J shed 0 bases, and the junction held 5 bases outside the gene matches. The CDR3 DNA reads as TGTGCCAGCTGGGACAGCACTAGCACAGATACGCAGTATTTT. Residues: CASWDSTSTDTQYF.

This clonotype was counted many times. The chain links TRBV7-8 to TRBJ1-3; 7 bases map to TRBD1. The CDR3 loop spans 14 amino acids. Germline trimming cut 5 bases from V and 4 bases from J; bases unmatched to any gene: 5. Per germline, CDR1 SGHVS and CDR2 FQNEAQ. CDR3 residues: CASSIDRDGNTIYF. The CDR3 nucleotides read TGTGCCAGCAGCATTGACAGGGACGGAAACACCATATATTTT.

Many counts were recorded for this clonotype. This chain connects TRBV12-3 or TRBV12-4 to TRBJ1-1, with 9 nucleotides matching TRBD1. J gave up 2 bases and V 3 bases, and 4 bases lay outside the gene matches. The CDR3 length is 15 residues. This CDR3 reads CASSLGTGPNTEAFF. In nucleotides, the CDR3 is TGTGCCAGCAGTTTGGGGACAGGGCCTAACACTGAAGCTTTCTTT.

This clonotype was recorded at least ten times. The rearrangement joins TRBV7-2 to TRBJ2-7; the D gene is possibly TRBD2 (6 bases). Germline V gene lookup returns CDR1 SGHTA and CDR2 FQGNSA. The CDR3 sequence is 12 residues long. The V end lost 4 bases, the J end lost 7 bases, and 11 bases lay between the germline ends. CDR3 DNA: TGTGCCAGCAGCTCACCAGGAGGGGAGCAGTACGTC. Protein sequence: CASSSPGGEQYV.

This clonotype was observed many times. V is TRBV7-9 and J is TRBJ2-7; D tentatively fits TRBD1 or TRBD2 (5 bases each). Per the germline V gene, CDR1 is SEHNR and CDR2 is FQNEAQ (reference sequence). The CDR3 is 17 residues long. The V end was cut by 1 base, the J end by 7 bases, with 23 bases between. CDR3 nucleotides: TGTGCCAGCAGCTTAGTGGGCGCGGCCCCGGACTCAGGGGAGCAGTACTTC. The encoded protein is CASSLVGAAPDSGEQYF.

The J gene is TRBJ2-1, the V gene TRBV6-5, with D tentatively TRBD1 or TRBD2 (6 bases each). The CDR3 covers 14 residues. Trimming stripped 2 bases from V and 4 bases from J, with 9 bases between. CDR1 is MNHEY, CDR2 SVGAGI, per germline. Written as DNA, the CDR3 is TGTGCCAGCAGTTACGGGGGGCGTTACAATGAGCAGTTCTTC. Translated, it gives CASSYGGRYNEQFF.

In its sample, this clonotype was seen a few times. This chain uses TRBV19 with TRBJ2-1; D unresolved. CDR1 is LNHDA and CDR2 is SQIVND in the germline V gene (reference sequence). The V end lost 7 bases, the J end lost 3 bases, and 10 bases lay between the germline ends. The CDR3 sequence is 13 residues long. The CDR3 loop reads CASTDEHYNEQFF. Written as DNA, the CDR3 is TGTGCCAGTACGGACGAACACTACAATGAGCAGTTCTTC.

This clonotype was seen at least ten times. This sequence joins TRBV7-8 and TRBJ1-5, with D perhaps TRBD1 (5 bases). Germline values: CDR1 SGHVS, CDR2 FQNEAQ. CDR3 length: 13 amino acids. The ends were cut back, 8 bases at V and 5 bases at J, with 13 bases in the middle. CDR3 bases: TGTGCCAGCTCCCCCAGGGCCGATCAGCCCCAGCATTTT. Translating it yields CASSPRADQPQHF.